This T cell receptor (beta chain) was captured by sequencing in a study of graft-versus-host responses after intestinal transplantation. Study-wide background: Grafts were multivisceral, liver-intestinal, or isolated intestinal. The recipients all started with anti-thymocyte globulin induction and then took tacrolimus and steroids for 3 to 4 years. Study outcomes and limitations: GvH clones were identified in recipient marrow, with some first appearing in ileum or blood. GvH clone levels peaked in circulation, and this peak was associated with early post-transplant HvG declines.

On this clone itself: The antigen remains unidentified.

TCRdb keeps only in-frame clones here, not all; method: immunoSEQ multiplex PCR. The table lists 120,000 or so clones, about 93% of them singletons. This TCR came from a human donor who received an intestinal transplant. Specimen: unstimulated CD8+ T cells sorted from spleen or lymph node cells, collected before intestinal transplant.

The CDR3 DNA reads TGTGCCAGCATGCTAGGTAGAGTTGTCCATGAGCAGTTCTTC. Translated: CASMLGRVVHEQFF. The chain combines TRBV6-1 with TRBJ2-1; D not resolved. V was pared by 7 bases and J by 8 bases, with 18 bases between. The length of the CDR3 is 14 residues. Looked up from germline, CDR1 is MNHNS and CDR2 is SASEGT.